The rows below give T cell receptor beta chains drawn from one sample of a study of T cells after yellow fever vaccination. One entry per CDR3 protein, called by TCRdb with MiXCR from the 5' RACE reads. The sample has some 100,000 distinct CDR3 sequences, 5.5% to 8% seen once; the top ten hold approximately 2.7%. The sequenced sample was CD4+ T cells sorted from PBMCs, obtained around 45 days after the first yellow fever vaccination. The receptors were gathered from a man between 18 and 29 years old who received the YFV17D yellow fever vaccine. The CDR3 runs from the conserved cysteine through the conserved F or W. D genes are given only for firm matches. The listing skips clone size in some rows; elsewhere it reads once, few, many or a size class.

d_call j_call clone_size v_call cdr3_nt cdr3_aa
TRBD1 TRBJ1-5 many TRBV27 TGTGCCAGCAGTTTAAGGACAGGGGGCGACGGAGTAGGAAATCAGCCCCAGCATTTT CASSLRTGGDGVGNQPQHF
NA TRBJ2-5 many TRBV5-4 TGTGCCAGCAGCTTGGCAGGGGCGACGGAGACCCAGTACTTC CASSLAGATETQYF
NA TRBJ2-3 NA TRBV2 TGTGCCAGCAGGGGCGGGACTTATTCCACAGATACGCAGTATTTT CASRGGTYSTDTQYF
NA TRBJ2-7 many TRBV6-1 TGTGCCAGCAGGACCGGGGTCTCCTACGAGCAGTACTTC CASRTGVSYEQYF
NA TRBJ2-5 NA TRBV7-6 TGTGCCAGCAGCCCACAGCGCGGAGAGACCCAGTACTTC CASSPQRGETQYF
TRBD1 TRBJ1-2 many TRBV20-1 TGCAGTGCTGGACAGGGGGCGTATGGCTACACCTTC CSAGQGAYGYTF
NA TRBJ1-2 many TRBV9 TGTGCCAGCAGCGATAACTATGGCTACACCTTC CASSDNYGYTF
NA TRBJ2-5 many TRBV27 TGTGCCAGCGCACCACTGGGGGGAAGGGGGGCCCAGTACTTC CASAPLGGRGAQYF
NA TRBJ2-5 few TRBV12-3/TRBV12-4 TGTGCCAGCAGTTTTAGGGGGAACCAAGAGACCCAGTACTTC CASSFRGNQETQYF
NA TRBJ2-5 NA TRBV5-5 TGTGCCAGCAGCTTGGTGCAGGGGATGGAGACCCAGTACTTC CASSLVQGMETQYF
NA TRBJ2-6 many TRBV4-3 TGCGCCAGCAGCCAAGTATTTAGGCCGTGGTCTGGGGCCAACGTCCTGACTTTC CASSQVFRPWSGANVLTF
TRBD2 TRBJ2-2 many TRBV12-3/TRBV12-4 TGTGCCAGCAGAAGAACTAGCGGGGAAACCGGGGAGCTGTTTTTT CASRRTSGETGELFF
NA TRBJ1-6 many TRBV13 TGTGCCAGCAGCCGGAATTCACCCCTCCACTTT CASSRNSPLHF
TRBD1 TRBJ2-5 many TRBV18 TGTGCCAGCTCAGAACAGGGGACCCAAGAGACCCAGTACTTC CASSEQGTQETQYF
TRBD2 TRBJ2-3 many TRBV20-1 TGCAGTGCTAGCGGGGGGGACCCTACGCAGTATTTT CSASGGDPTQYF
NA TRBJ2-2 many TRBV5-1 TGCGCCAGCAGCTACGGGGGGCCACGCGACTTCAGAACCGGGGAGCTGTTTTTT CASSYGGPRDFRTGELFF
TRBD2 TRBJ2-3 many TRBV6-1 TGTGCCAGCAGTGCCCTAGCGGGTTCCAGAGATACGCAGTATTTT CASSALAGSRDTQYF